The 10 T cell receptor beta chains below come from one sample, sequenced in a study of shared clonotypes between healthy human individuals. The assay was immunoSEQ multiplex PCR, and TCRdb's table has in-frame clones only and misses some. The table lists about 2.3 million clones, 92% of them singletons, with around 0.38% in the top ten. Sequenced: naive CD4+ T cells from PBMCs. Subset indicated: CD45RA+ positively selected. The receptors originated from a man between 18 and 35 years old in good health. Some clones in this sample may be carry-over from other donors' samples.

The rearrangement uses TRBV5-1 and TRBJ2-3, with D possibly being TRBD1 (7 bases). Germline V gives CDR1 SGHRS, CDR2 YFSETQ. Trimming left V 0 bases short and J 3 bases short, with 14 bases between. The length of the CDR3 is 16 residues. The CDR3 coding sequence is TGCGCCAGCAGCTTGGATCCAGGGGGGCTTACAGATACGCAGTATTTT. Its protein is CASSLDPGGLTDTQYF.

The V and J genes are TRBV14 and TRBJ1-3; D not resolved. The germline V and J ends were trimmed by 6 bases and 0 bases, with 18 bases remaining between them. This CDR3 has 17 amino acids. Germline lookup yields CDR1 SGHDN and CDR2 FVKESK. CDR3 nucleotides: TGTGCCAGCAGTCTGACTTATGCGGCCTTCTCTGGAAACACCATATATTTT. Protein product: CASSLTYAAFSGNTIYF.

The CDR3 protein is CASKRSEPRYGYTF. The CDR3 nucleotides read TGTGCCAGCAAACGCTCCGAGCCCCGCTATGGCTACACCTTC. The rearrangement joins TRBV6-5 to TRBJ1-2; D gene ambiguous. CDR3 size: 14 residues. Trimming stripped 7 bases from V and 4 bases from J, with 16 bases between. The V gene's germline CDR1 is MNHEY and CDR2 SVGAGI.

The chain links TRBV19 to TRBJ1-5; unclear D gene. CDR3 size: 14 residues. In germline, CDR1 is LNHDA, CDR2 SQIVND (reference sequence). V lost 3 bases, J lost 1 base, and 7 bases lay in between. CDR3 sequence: CASSMRESNQPQHF. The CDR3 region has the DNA TGTGCCAGTAGTATGCGTGAAAGCAATCAGCCCCAGCATTTT.

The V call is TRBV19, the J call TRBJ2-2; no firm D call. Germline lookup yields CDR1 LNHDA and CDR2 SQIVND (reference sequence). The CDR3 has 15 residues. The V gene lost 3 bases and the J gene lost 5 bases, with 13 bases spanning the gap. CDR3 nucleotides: TGTGCCAGTAGTATTCCCTCGACTGGTACCGGGGAGCTGTTTTTT. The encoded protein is CASSIPSTGTGELFF.

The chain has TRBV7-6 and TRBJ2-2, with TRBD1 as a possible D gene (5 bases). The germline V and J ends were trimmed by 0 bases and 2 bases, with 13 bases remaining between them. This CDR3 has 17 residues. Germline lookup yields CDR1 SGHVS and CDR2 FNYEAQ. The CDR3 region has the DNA TGTGCCAGCAGCTTAGCTAATGCAGGGCTAAACACCGGGGAGCTGTTTTTT. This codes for CASSLANAGLNTGELFF.

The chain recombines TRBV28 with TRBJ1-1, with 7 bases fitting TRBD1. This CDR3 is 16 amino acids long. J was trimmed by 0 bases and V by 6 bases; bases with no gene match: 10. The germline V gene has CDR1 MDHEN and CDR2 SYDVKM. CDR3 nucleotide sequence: TGTGCCAGCAGGGTGGCTCAGGGACAGATGAACACTGAAGCTTTCTTT. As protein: CASRVAQGQMNTEAFF.

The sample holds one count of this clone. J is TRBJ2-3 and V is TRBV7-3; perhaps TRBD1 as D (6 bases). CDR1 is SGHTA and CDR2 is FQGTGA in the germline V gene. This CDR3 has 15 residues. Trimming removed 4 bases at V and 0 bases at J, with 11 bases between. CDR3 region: CASSWTELSTDTQYF. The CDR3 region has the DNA TGTGCCAGCAGCTGGACAGAGCTCAGCACAGATACGCAGTATTTT.

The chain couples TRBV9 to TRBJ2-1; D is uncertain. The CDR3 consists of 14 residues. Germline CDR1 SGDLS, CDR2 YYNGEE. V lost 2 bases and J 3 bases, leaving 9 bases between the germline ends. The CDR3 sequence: CASSVDGVYNEQFF. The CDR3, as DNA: TGTGCCAGCAGCGTGGATGGCGTCTACAATGAGCAGTTCTTC.

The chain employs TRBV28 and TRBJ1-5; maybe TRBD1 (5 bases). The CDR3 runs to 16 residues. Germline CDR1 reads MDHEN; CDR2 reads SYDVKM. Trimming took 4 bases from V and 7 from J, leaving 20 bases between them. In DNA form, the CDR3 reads TGTGCCAGCAGTTGGGGGGACGGACGATTCCGACAGCCCCAGCATTTT. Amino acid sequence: CASSWGDGRFRQPQHF.